What follows are 9 T cell receptor beta chains derived from one specimen sequenced in a study of siplizumab effects on memory and regulatory T cells (dated by TCRdb to between 2019 and 2020). The library was produced with the immunoSEQ multiplex PCR assay. The source is immuneACCESS, and TCRdb retained only in-frame sequences with V and J called. Part of the clones is not carried over; for the studies checked, unresolved V genes explain less than half of this, and the remainder is unexplained. The sample table contains about 66,000 clones; only one count was recorded for just over 95% of them. About 0.095% of the sample comes from the top ten. Sequenced sample: naive CD8+ T cells sorted from blood. The cell subset or site label of this sample denotes: unstimulated naive T cells. The receptors come from a human donor in good health.

The chain uses TRBV6-6 and TRBJ2-3; D gene ambiguous. This CDR3 comprises 12 residues. Trimming stripped 7 bases from V and 1 base from J, with 6 bases between. The V gene's germline CDR1 is MNHNY and CDR2 SVGAGI (reference sequence). The CDR3 DNA sequence: TGTGCCAGCACTGCGGGCACAGATACGCAGTATTTT. Protein sequence: CASTAGTDTQYF.

The chain employs TRBV7-6 and TRBJ2-6; 8 bases fit TRBD1. V shed 3 bases and J 3 bases; nucleotides not matched to a gene: 10. Germline loops: CDR1 SGHVS, CDR2 FNYEAQ. The CDR3 sequence is 18 residues long. Here the CDR3 DNA reads TGTGCCAGCAGCTTTAGTCAGGGGGCGTATCATGGGGCCAACGTCCTGACTTTC. It translates to CASSFSQGAYHGANVLTF. The full variable domain, completed using reference TRBV7-6 and TRBJ2-6, is GAGVSQSPRYKVTKRGQDVALRCDPISGHVSLYWYRQALGQGPEFLTYFNYEAQQDKSGLPNDRFSAERPEGSISTLTIQRTEQRDSAMYRCASSFSQGAYHGANVLTFGAGSRLTVL.

The rearrangement links TRBV5-5 to TRBJ2-5; weak D call: TRBD2 (6 bases). Germline values: CDR1 SGHKS, CDR2 YYEKEE (reference sequence). V shed 3 bases and J shed 2 bases, with 20 bases lying between them. The CDR3 spans 17 residues. Here the CDR3 reads CASSWEEGLVGQETQYF. CDR3 nucleotides: TGTGCCAGCAGCTGGGAGGAGGGGCTCGTGGGGCAAGAGACCCAGTACTTC.

This sequence joins TRBV15 and TRBJ1-5; D not resolved. Germline-derived CDR1 and CDR2 are LNHNV and YYDKDF (reference sequence). V was clipped by 1 base and J by 3 bases, with 7 bases between them. This CDR3 contains 14 residues. This CDR3 is CATSRGVSNQPQHF. The CDR3, as DNA: TGTGCCACCAGCAGAGGAGTTTCCAATCAGCCCCAGCATTTT.

The chain employs TRBV5-4 and TRBJ2-5; D possibly corresponds to TRBD2 (5 bases). CDR1 and CDR2 (germline): SGHNT, YYREEE (reference sequence). The CDR3 length is 13 residues. V was pared by 2 bases and J by 3 bases, with 8 bases between. DNA for the CDR3: TGTGCCAGCAGCTTCTCCGGGGAAGAGACCCAGTACTTC. Amino acid sequence: CASSFSGEETQYF.

This clone is a singleton in its sample. The rearrangement links TRBV19 to TRBJ1-2, with a possible D match to TRBD1 (5 bases). V lost 5 bases, J lost 1 base, and 8 bases lay in between. Germline values: CDR1 LNHDA, CDR2 SQIVND (reference sequence). The CDR3 contains 13 residues. The CDR3 nucleotides read TGTGCCAGTAGTTGGACAAATAACTATGGCTACACCTTC. It specifies CASSWTNNYGYTF.

The chain has TRBV18 and TRBJ1-2, with D possibly matching TRBD1 (5 bases). CDR1 is KGHSH and CDR2 is LQKENI in the germline V gene. The CDR3 consists of 14 residues. V was clipped by 3 bases and J by 7 bases, with 15 bases between them. CDR3 loop: CASSPLGGDAGYTF. Written as DNA, the CDR3 is TGTGCCAGCTCACCCTTGGGAGGGGATGCTGGCTACACCTTC.

Written as DNA, the CDR3 is TGTGCCATCAGTCAACTCTCTGACAGGTTAAACTACGAGCAGTACTTC. Its translation: CAISQLSDRLNYEQYF. The chain joins TRBV10-3 to TRBJ2-7; D is perhaps TRBD1 (6 bases). The germline CDR1 and CDR2 sequences are ENHRY and SYGVKD. Trimming left V 5 bases short and J 3 bases short, with 20 bases between. CDR3 length equals 16 residues.

This chain uses TRBV5-1 with TRBJ2-1; D is perhaps TRBD1 (6 bases). The length of the CDR3 is 14 residues. The V gene's germline CDR1 is SGHRS and CDR2 YFSETQ. V lost 4 bases, J lost 4 bases, and 12 bases lay in between. The CDR3 DNA reads as TGCGCCAGCAGCCCGGACAGCCTGTACAATGAGCAGTTCTTC. Amino acid sequence: CASSPDSLYNEQFF.